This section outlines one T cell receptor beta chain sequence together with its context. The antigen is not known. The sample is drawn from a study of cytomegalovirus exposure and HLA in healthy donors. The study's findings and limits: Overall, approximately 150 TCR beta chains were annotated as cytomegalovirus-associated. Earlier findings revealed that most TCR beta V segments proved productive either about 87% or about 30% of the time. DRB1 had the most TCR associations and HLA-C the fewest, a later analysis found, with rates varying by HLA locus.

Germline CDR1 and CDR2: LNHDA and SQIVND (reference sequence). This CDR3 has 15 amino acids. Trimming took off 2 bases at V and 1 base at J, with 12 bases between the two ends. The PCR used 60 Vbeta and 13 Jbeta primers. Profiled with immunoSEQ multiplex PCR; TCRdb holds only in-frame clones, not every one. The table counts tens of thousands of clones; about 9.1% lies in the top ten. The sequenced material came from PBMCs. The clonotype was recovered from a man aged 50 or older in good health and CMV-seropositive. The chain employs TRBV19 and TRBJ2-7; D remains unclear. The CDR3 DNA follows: TGTGCCAGTAGTATATTGCTAGATTATTCCTACGAGCAGTACTTC. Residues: CASSILLDYSYEQYF.